This entry lists 18 T cell receptor beta chains sequenced from one sample in a study of PD-1 blockade in classical Hodgkin lymphoma. Sample time point: cycle 4 day 1 (C4D1), after six to seven weeks of nivolumab. Each and every patient relapsed after autologous stem cell transplantation, and patients got differing brentuximab vedotin exposure. The assay was immunoSEQ multiplex PCR, and TCRdb's table has in-frame clones only and misses some. Of over 70,000 clones in the sample, 90% were seen once. Here the sequenced sample was peripheral blood mononuclear cells (PBMCs), taken before the fourth cycle of nivolumab. The receptors originated from a human donor with classical Hodgkin lymphoma.

CDR3 protein: CASSRFMNTEAFF. In DNA, the CDR3 is TGTGCCAGCAGCCGCTTCATGAACACTGAAGCTTTCTTT. This chain uses TRBV7-6 with TRBJ1-1; D uncertain. The CDR3 runs 13 residues. Germline CDR1 reads SGHVS; CDR2 reads FNYEAQ. Trimming took off 5 bases at V and 0 bases at J, with 7 bases between the two ends.

The chain has TRBV7-6 and TRBJ1-1, with TRBD1 matching 8 bases. Trimming took 2 bases from V and 10 from J; bases not matched to a gene: 3. Germline lookup yields CDR1 SGHVS and CDR2 FNYEAQ. The length of the CDR3 is 12 residues. For the CDR3, the DNA is TGTGCCAGCAGCTTAATTACAGGGGGAGCTTTCTTT. Protein sequence: CASSLITGGAFF.

J is TRBJ2-3 and V is TRBV4-1, with 8 bases identical to TRBD2. The germline gives CDR1 MGHRA, CDR2 YSYEKL. The CDR3 is 18 residues long. J gave up 3 bases and V 0 bases, and 11 bases lay outside the gene matches. The CDR3 DNA reads TGCGCCAGCAGCCAAGAAGGCGCGGGGGGCCGGAGGACAGATACGCAGTATTTT. It codes for CASSQEGAGGRRTDTQYF.

This rearrangement joins TRBV30 to TRBJ1-5; D perhaps matches TRBD1 (6 bases). V was pared by 4 bases and J by 9 bases, with 16 bases between. The CDR3 extends over 13 amino acids. Germline V gene sequence: CDR1 GTSNPN, CDR2 SVGIG (reference sequence). CDR3 region: CAWKDSRLGPQHF. CDR3 coding DNA: TGTGCCTGGAAGGACAGCCGATTAGGGCCCCAGCATTTT.

The CDR3, as DNA: TGTGCCAGCAGTTTCTTTGGCTTAGATACGCAGTATTTT. It translates to CASSFFGLDTQYF. The J gene is TRBJ2-3, the V gene TRBV27; D gene uncertain. Germline CDR1 MNHEY, CDR2 SMNVEV (reference sequence). The V end was cut by 3 bases, the J end by 5 bases, with 9 bases between. CDR3 length: 13 amino acids.

This chain uses TRBV7-9 with TRBJ2-5, with a weak D call TRBD2 (5 bases). CDR1 SEHNR and CDR2 FQNEAQ come from the germline V gene (reference sequence). Trimming took 2 bases from V and 4 from J, leaving 14 bases between them. The CDR3 length is 15 residues. In DNA form, the CDR3 reads TGTGCCAGCAGCTTAAGCGAGGGTTTGTCAGAGACCCAGTACTTC. Its protein product is CASSLSEGLSETQYF.

The chain links TRBV19 to TRBJ2-3; D is possibly TRBD1 or TRBD2 (5 bases each). The CDR3 totals 17 residues. The V end lost 2 bases, the J end lost 0 bases, and 15 bases lay between the germline ends. Germline V lookup: CDR1 LNHDA, CDR2 SQIVND (reference sequence). This chain's CDR3 is CASSIFGREGSTDTQYF. DNA of the CDR3: TGTGCCAGTAGTATATTCGGTCGCGAGGGGAGCACAGATACGCAGTATTTT. Full variable domain (remainder filled in from reference TRBV19 and TRBJ2-3): DGGITQSPKYLFRKEGQNVTLSCEQNLNHDAMYWYRQDPGQGLRLIYYSQIVNDFQKGDIAEGYSVSREKKESFPLTVTSAQKNPTAFYLCASSIFGREGSTDTQYFGPGTRLTVL.

This chain joins TRBV10-2 and TRBJ2-2; 7 positions agree with TRBD1. The CDR3 runs 16 residues. Germline V gene lookup returns CDR1 WSHSY and CDR2 SAAADI. Losses at the gene ends were 6 bases for V and 3 bases for J; bases not matched to a gene: 10. In nucleotides, the CDR3 is TGCGCCAGCAGCGAGGGTTGGGACAGCGACACCGGGGAGCTGTTTTTT. Translation gives CASSEGWDSDTGELFF.

This chain joins TRBV6-5 and TRBJ2-5; 7 bases are a match to TRBD2. The CDR3 runs to 11 residues. The germline V gene encodes CDR1 MNHEY and CDR2 SVGAGI. V lost 6 bases, J lost 5 bases, and 0 bases stayed unmatched. The chain's CDR3 is CASRGGETQYF. The CDR3 DNA follows: TGTGCCAGCAGGGGGGGGGAGACCCAGTACTTC.

The chain links TRBV27 to TRBJ1-1, with 7 bases that match TRBD1. Germline lookup yields CDR1 MNHEY and CDR2 SMNVEV (reference sequence). This CDR3 spans 11 amino acids. The ends lost 5 bases at V and 12 bases at J; junction bases unmatched: 6. CDR3 region: CASSATGETFF. The CDR3 DNA follows: TGTGCCAGCAGTGCAACAGGGGAAACTTTCTTT.

This clone was observed a handful of times. J is TRBJ2-1 and V is TRBV11-3, with 9 bases that match TRBD2. This CDR3 comprises 16 residues. Germline values: CDR1 SGHNT, CDR2 YENEEA. With 0 bases clipped from V and 5 bases from J, the junction kept 5 bases outside the gene matches. CDR3 sequence reads: CASSLDGRGGDNEQFF. CDR3 in DNA: TGTGCCAGCAGCTTAGACGGGCGGGGGGGTGACAATGAGCAGTTCTTC.

The chain recombines TRBV7-6 with TRBJ1-4, with 9 bases matching TRBD1. Trimming cost V 0 bases and J 5 bases; bases outside gene matches: 4. This CDR3 is built from 16 residues. Germline loops: CDR1 SGHVS, CDR2 FNYEAQ. DNA of the CDR3: TGTGCCAGCAGCTTAGCTGGAGGGACAGGGAATGAAAAACTGTTTTTT. This gives the protein CASSLAGGTGNEKLFF.

The chain has TRBV19 and TRBJ2-1; possibly TRBD1 for D (6 bases). Germline V gene data show CDR1 as LNHDA and CDR2 as SQIVND (reference sequence). CDR3 length: 14 residues. Trimming pared 8 bases from V and 7 bases from J, leaving 18 bases between. The CDR3 here is CASRQSPDRNEQFF. The CDR3 DNA follows: TGTGCCAGTCGACAAAGTCCAGACAGGAATGAGCAGTTCTTC.

J is TRBJ1-2 and V is TRBV9; the match to TRBD1 covers 8 bases. CDR1 is SGDLS, CDR2 YYNGEE, per germline. The CDR3 consists of 14 residues. The junction had 4 bases not matched to a gene; V was cut back by 2 bases and J by 4 bases. This CDR3 is CASSVGQGGYGYTF. The CDR3 DNA reads as TGTGCCAGCAGCGTTGGACAGGGTGGCTATGGCTACACCTTC. The complete variable domain, with remaining parts taken from reference TRBV9 and TRBJ1-2, reads DSGVTQTPKHLITATGQRVTLRCSPRSGDLSVYWYQQSLDQGLQFLIQYYNGEERAKGNILERFSAQQFPDLHSELNLSSLELGDSALYFCASSVGQGGYGYTFGSGTRLTVV.

The J gene is TRBJ1-4, the V gene TRBV11-2, with 7 bases that match TRBD1. The germline CDR1 and CDR2 sequences are SGHAT and FQNNGV. V trimming: 0 bases; J trimming: 2 bases; junction bases outside the gene matches: 3. CDR3 size: 16 residues. CDR3 amino acids: CASSLERGGTNEKLFF. The CDR3, as DNA: TGTGCCAGCAGCTTAGAGCGAGGGGGCACTAATGAAAAACTGTTTTTT.

The rearrangement uses TRBV2 and TRBJ2-6; maybe TRBD2 (6 bases). The germline gives CDR1 SNHLY, CDR2 FYNNEI. Trimming took 2 bases from V and 4 from J, leaving 9 bases between them. The CDR3 is made up of 15 amino acids. CDR3 region: CASSETAGGANVLTF. The DNA of the CDR3 is TGTGCCAGCAGTGAAACGGCGGGAGGGGCCAACGTCCTGACTTTC.

V gene TRBV7-2 combines with J gene TRBJ2-1, with 8 bases identical to TRBD2. Per germline, CDR1 SGHTA and CDR2 FQGNSA. This CDR3 is 17 amino acids long. The junction had 12 bases not matched to a gene; V was cut back by 4 bases and J by 4 bases. The CDR3 is CASSSTLSGAGYNEQFF. CDR3 DNA sequence: TGTGCCAGCAGCTCTACCCTTAGCGGGGCGGGGTACAATGAGCAGTTCTTC. The full variable domain, completed using reference TRBV7-2 and TRBJ2-1, is GAGVSQSPSNKVTEKGKDVELRCDPISGHTALYWYRQSLGQGLEFLIYFQGNSAPDKSGLPSDRFSAERTGGSVSTLTIQRTQQEDSAVYLCASSSTLSGAGYNEQFFGPGTRLTVL.

V is TRBV5-1 and J is TRBJ1-5; D is undetermined. V was cut by 2 bases and J by 2 bases, with 8 bases left in between. The germline V gene encodes CDR1 SGHRS and CDR2 YFSETQ. The CDR3 totals 14 residues. The CDR3 DNA reads as TGCGCCAGCAGCTTTGGACCTGGCAATCAGCCCCAGCATTTT. This codes for CASSFGPGNQPQHF.